The clone carrying this T cell receptor beta chain was detected only a few times. The age range of participants was 18 to 89 years, with residence in about two dozen US areas. The sample is drawn from a study of blood T cell repertoires in COVID-19. Study in general: COVID-19 samples from acute and convalescent phases originated in the United States, Italy and Spain.

Authors' analysis steps: Scientists estimated how many nucleated cells there were by amplifying reference gene primers. Sequenced by immunoSEQ multiplex PCR; TCRdb stores in-frame clones only, minus some. V, J and clone size are taken as reported in that table, and D and trimming were inferred from the DNA itself. Of approximately 210,000 clones listed, roughly 77% were seen once; the top ten hold about 15%. This CDR3 contains 14 residues. Germline V gives CDR1 MDHEN, CDR2 SYDVKM. The sequence was collected from a woman aged 45-59 years with acute COVID-19. V gene TRBV28 combines with J gene TRBJ1-5; no definite D call. The sequenced sample consisted of PBMCs or T cells enriched from blood (not recorded which). Here the CDR3 reads CAAKGRDYNQPQHF. As DNA, the CDR3 is TGTGCGGCCAAGGGCAGAGACTACAATCAGCCCCAGCATTTT.